Listed below are T cell receptor beta chains from one sample, sequenced in a study of Ad26.COV2.S vaccination and SARS-CoV-2 variants. Generated by immunoSEQ multiplex PCR, the TCRdb table keeps only in-frame clones and is missing some. Of 300,000 to 350,000 clones detected, 75% to 90% appear once; the ten largest clones hold 5% to 6.5%. The sequences come from peripheral blood, collected in a trial of Ad26.COV2.S vaccine versus placebo. Receptors originate from a person between 18 and 65 years old who received the Ad26.COV2.S COVID-19 vaccine or a placebo. Both conserved end residues are part of each CDR3. A D gene is named only where the DNA matches it firmly. Where a row states a size, it is once, few, many or the class of an expanded clone; other rows omit it.

V gene	D gene	J gene	clone size	CDR3 protein	CDR3 DNA
TRBV7-6	TRBD2	TRBJ2-1	NA	CASSLAGGDYNEQFF	TGTGCCAGCAGCTTAGCTGGGGGGGACTACAATGAGCAGTTCTTC
TRBV4-1	TRBD1	TRBJ2-7	NA	CASSQSVSGQGGYEQYF	TGCGCCAGCAGCCAATCTGTCTCGGGACAGGGCGGCTACGAGCAGTACTTC
TRBV10-2	NA	TRBJ2-7	few	CASSVARTYEQYF	TGCGCCAGCAGTGTTGCCAGAACCTACGAGCAGTACTTC
TRBV7-3	NA	TRBJ2-5	NA	CASSLGGGRETQYF	TGTGCCAGCAGCTTGGGAGGGGGCCGCGAGACCCAGTACTTC
TRBV2	TRBD1	TRBJ1-5	NA	CASSEGQGKFYGRRGNQPQHF	TGTGCCAGCAGCGAGGGACAGGGGAAATTTTATGGCCGAAGAGGCAATCAGCCCCAGCATTTT
TRBV3-1/TRBV3-2	NA	TRBJ2-3	NA	CASSESIIRTDTQYF	TGTGCCAGCAGCGAATCTATTATTCGGACAGATACGCAGTATTTT
TRBV6-2/TRBV6-3	NA	TRBJ2-1	NA	CASSYSGGASYNEQFF	TGTGCCAGCAGTTACTCTGGGGGGGCCTCCTACAATGAGCAGTTCTTC
TRBV9	NA	TRBJ1-4	NA	CASSPRNSGGEKLFF	TGTGCCAGCAGCCCCAGAAACTCAGGTGGAGAAAAACTGTTTTTT
TRBV19	TRBD1	TRBJ2-3	NA	CATDRQGQKYF	TGTGCCACCGATCGACAGGGGCAGAAGTATTTT
TRBV18	TRBD2	TRBJ2-2	NA	CASPGAGAGELFF	TGTGCCAGCCCTGGAGCGGGAGCCGGGGAGCTGTTTTTT
TRBV7-2	NA	TRBJ2-3	NA	CATGVTDTQYF	TGTGCCACGGGAGTCACAGATACGCAGTATTTT
TRBV4-3	TRBD2	TRBJ2-3	NA	CASSQTSGGTDTQYF	TGCGCCAGCAGCCAAACTAGCGGGGGCACAGATACGCAGTATTTT
TRBV27	NA	TRBJ2-3	NA	CASSLTSPPSEQYF	TGTGCCAGCAGTCTTACCAGCCCTCCTTCCGAGCAGTATTTT
TRBV19	NA	TRBJ2-6	NA	CASRWGAGSGANVLTF	TGTGCCAGTAGGTGGGGTGCAGGCTCTGGGGCCAACGTCCTGACTTTC
TRBV4-1	NA	TRBJ1-1	once	CASSLSTHGNTEAFF	TGCGCCAGCAGCCTGTCGACACATGGGAACACTGAAGCTTTCTTT
TRBV18	TRBD1	TRBJ1-6	NA	CASSPRQGSSPLHF	TGTGCCAGCTCACCCCGACAGGGAAGCTCACCCCTCCACTTT
TRBV25-1	NA	TRBJ1-1	few	CASSRGPTEAFF	TGTGCCAGCAGCAGGGGCCCCACTGAAGCTTTCTTT
TRBV2	TRBD1	TRBJ1-5	few	CASLDRGGQPQHF	TGTGCCAGCCTCGACAGGGGCGGACAGCCCCAGCATTTT